Listed below are T cell receptor beta chains from one sample, sequenced in a study of blood T cell repertoires in COVID-19. Assay: immunoSEQ multiplex PCR; the TCRdb copy retains only in-frame clones and omits some. The profile shows 130,000 to 150,000 clones, 88% of them singletons. The specimen sequenced was peripheral blood. These TCRs come from a man aged 65 to 85 with acute or convalescent COVID-19. CDR3s include the opening cysteine and the closing phenylalanine or tryptophan. The D gene is left open where the match is weak. Clone size is shown for a subset of rows, as once, few, many or a class of expanded clone.

abundance	j_gene	len	d_gene	v_gene	CDR3nt	CDR3aa
-	TRBJ2-1	15	TRBD1	TRBV6-2/TRBV6-3	TGTGCCAGCAGTTACCAGGGACAGGCCTACAATGAGCAGTTCTTC	CASSYQGQAYNEQFF
once	TRBJ1-3	16	TRBD1	TRBV5-5	TGTGCCAGCAGCTTGGACGGACAGGGACCTGGAAACACCATATATTTT	CASSLDGQGPGNTIYF
-	TRBJ1-5	13	-	TRBV19	TGTGCCAGTAGTGGGGGGGTCAATCAGCCCCAGCATTTT	CASSGGVNQPQHF
-	TRBJ2-7	14	-	TRBV4-1	TGCGCCAGCAGCCAAGAGACTAGTAAATACGAGCAGTACTTC	CASSQETSKYEQYF
-	TRBJ2-5	15	TRBD2	TRBV18	TGTGCCAGCTCACCCTCCAGCGGGGGACAAGAGACCCAGTACTTC	CASSPSSGGQETQYF
-	TRBJ1-1	14	TRBD1	TRBV5-1	TGCGCCAGCAGCCTCGGACAGGCTGCGGCTGAAGCTTTCTTT	CASSLGQAAAEAFF
-	TRBJ2-5	16	TRBD2	TRBV2	TGTGCCAGCAGTGTTCTAGCGGGGGGGCCCGGAGAGACCCAGTACTTC	CASSVLAGGPGETQYF
-	TRBJ2-7	15	TRBD1	TRBV5-1	TGCGCCAGCAGCTCGGGCCGGGACAGGGCCTACGAGCAGTACTTC	CASSSGRDRAYEQYF
-	TRBJ2-7	15	TRBD2	TRBV28	TGTGCCAGCAGCCCGACTAGCGGGAGCGTCTACGAGCAGTACTTC	CASSPTSGSVYEQYF
-	TRBJ1-5	13	-	TRBV27	TGTGCCAGCAGTCGACAGCCCAATCAGCCCCAGCATTTT	CASSRQPNQPQHF
-	TRBJ2-2	17	TRBD2	TRBV3-1/TRBV3-2	TGTGCCAGCAGCCCTAAACGTAGCGGGGCGAACACCGGGGAGCTGTTTTTT	CASSPKRSGANTGELFF
-	TRBJ2-2	15	TRBD2	TRBV5-1	TGCGCCAGCAGTCCCCTAGCGGGGGATGCCGGGGAGCTGTTTTTT	CASSPLAGDAGELFF
-	TRBJ1-6	16	TRBD1	TRBV29-1	TGCAGCGTGAGGCCCCATGGACAGGGGGACAACTCACCCCTCCACTTT	CSVRPHGQGDNSPLHF
-	TRBJ1-4	12	-	TRBV19	TGTGCCAGGGCGTGCGGAAGTGAAAAACTGTTTTTT	CARACGSEKLFF
-	TRBJ1-2	15	TRBD1	TRBV12-5	TGTGCTAGTGGTTCGGGACAGGCTGATAACCATGGCTACACCTTC	CASGSGQADNHGYTF
-	TRBJ2-2	16	-	TRBV5-1	TGCGCCAGCAGCTTGGCACGCGTATCGAACACCGGGGAGCTGTTTTTT	CASSLARVSNTGELFF
-	TRBJ2-7	13	-	TRBV3-1/TRBV3-2	TGTGCCAGCAGCCGACGACAGGCCTACGAGCAGTACTTC	CASSRRQAYEQYF
once	TRBJ1-2	13	-	TRBV29-1	TGCAGCGTTGTCAGGGGAGACAACTATGGCTACACCTTC	CSVVRGDNYGYTF
-	TRBJ2-7	15	-	TRBV6-1	TGTGCCAGCAGTGAAATCACAGGGAAGACAAACGAGCAGTACTTC	CASSEITGKTNEQYF
-	TRBJ2-1	15	-	TRBV3-1/TRBV3-2	TGTGCCAGCAGCCCGACTCGCAGCTCCTACAATGAGCAGTTCTTC	CASSPTRSSYNEQFF
-	TRBJ1-1	14	-	TRBV7-9	TGTGCCAGCAGCAGCAGGGGAAAGAACACTGAAGCTTTCTTT	CASSSRGKNTEAFF
few	TRBJ1-2	13	TRBD1	TRBV7-2	TGTGCCAGCAGCTCTAGGGACAGGGATGGCTACACCTTC	CASSSRDRDGYTF
-	TRBJ2-5	12	-	TRBV2	TGTGCCAGCAGTGTTTCCGCGGAGACCCAGTACTTC	CASSVSAETQYF
-	TRBJ2-1	17	TRBD2	TRBV7-3	TGTGCCAGCAGCTTAAGGCCGACTAGCGGGTACTACAATGAGCAGTTCTTC	CASSLRPTSGYYNEQFF
-	TRBJ1-4	13	-	TRBV15	TGTGCCACCAGCAGGAGGGGGTCGCGGAAACTGTTTTTT	CATSRRGSRKLFF
-	TRBJ1-1	15	-	TRBV4-1	TGCGCCAGCAGCCAGTCAGGAGGGGCGATCACTGAAGCTTTCTTT	CASSQSGGAITEAFF